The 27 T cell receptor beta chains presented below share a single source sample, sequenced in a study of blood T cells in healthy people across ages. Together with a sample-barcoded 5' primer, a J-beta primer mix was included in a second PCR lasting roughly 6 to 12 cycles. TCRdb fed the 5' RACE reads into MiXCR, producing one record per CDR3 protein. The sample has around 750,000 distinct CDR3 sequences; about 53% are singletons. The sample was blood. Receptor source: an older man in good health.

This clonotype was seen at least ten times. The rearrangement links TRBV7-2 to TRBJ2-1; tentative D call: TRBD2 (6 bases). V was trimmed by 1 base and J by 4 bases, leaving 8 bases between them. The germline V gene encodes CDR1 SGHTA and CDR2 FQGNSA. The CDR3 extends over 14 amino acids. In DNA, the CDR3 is TGTGCCAGCAGCTTAGGTCTAGCGTACAATGAGCAGTTCTTC. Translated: CASSLGLAYNEQFF. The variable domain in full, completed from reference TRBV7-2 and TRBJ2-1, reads GAGVSQSPSNKVTEKGKDVELRCDPISGHTALYWYRQSLGQGLEFLIYFQGNSAPDKSGLPSDRFSAERTGGSVSTLTIQRTQQEDSAVYLCASSLGLAYNEQFFGPGTRLTVL.

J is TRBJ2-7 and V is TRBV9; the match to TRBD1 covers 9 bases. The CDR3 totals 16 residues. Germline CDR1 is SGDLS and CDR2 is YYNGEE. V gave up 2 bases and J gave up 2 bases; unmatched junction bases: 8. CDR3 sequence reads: CASSVGVGTGTYEQYF. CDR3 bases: TGTGCCAGCAGCGTTGGGGTTGGGACAGGGACCTACGAGCAGTACTTC.

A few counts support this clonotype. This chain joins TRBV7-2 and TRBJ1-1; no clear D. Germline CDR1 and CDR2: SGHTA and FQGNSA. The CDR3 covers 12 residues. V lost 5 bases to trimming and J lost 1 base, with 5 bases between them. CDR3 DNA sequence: TGTGCCAGCAGCCCAGCGAACACTGAAGCTTTCTTT. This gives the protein CASSPANTEAFF.

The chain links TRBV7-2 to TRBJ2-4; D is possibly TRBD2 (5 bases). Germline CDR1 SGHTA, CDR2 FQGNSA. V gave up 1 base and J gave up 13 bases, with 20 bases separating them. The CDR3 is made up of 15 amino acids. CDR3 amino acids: CASSLGGLGVSAQYF. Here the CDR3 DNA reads TGTGCCAGCAGCTTAGGAGGGCTAGGCGTTAGCGCCCAGTACTTC.

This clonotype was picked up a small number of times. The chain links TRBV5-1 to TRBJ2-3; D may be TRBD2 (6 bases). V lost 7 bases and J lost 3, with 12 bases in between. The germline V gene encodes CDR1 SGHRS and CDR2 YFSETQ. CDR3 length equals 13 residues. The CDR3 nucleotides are TGCGCCAGCGACTCGGAGGGGACAGATACGCAGTATTTT. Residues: CASDSEGTDTQYF.

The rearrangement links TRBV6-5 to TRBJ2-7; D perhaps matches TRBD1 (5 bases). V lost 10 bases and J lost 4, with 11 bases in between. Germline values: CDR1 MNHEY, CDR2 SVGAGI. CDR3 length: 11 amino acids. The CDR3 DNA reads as TGTGCCACCCTGGACACGTACGAGCAGTACTTC. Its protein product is CATLDTYEQYF.

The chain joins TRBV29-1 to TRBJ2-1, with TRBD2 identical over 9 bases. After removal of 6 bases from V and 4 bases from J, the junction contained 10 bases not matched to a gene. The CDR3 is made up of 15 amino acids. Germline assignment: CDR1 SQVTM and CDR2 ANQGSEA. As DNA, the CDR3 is TGCAGCGTGGAATTAGCGGGAGCGGTGTACAATGAGCAGTTCTTC. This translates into CSVELAGAVYNEQFF.

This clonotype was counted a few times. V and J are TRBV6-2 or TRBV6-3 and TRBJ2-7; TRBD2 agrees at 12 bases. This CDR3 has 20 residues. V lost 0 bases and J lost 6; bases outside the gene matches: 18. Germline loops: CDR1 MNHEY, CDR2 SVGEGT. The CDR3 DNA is TGTGCCAGCAGTTACTCAGTGCCGGGACTAGCGGGTGTGGTCGCCGCCGAGCAGTACTTC. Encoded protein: CASSYSVPGLAGVVAAEQYF.

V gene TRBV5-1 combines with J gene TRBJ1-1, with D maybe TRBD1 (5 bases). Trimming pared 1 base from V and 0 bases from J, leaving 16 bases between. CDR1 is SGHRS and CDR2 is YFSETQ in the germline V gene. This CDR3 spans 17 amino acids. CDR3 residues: CASSLIPPGALNTEAFF. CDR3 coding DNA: TGCGCCAGCAGCTTGATCCCACCCGGGGCCTTGAACACTGAAGCTTTCTTT.

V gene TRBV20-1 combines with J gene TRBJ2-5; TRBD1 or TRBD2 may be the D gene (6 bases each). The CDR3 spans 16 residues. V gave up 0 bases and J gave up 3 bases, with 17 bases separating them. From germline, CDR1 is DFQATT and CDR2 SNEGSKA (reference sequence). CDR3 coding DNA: TGCAGTGCTAGAGATGGGAGCGGAGGGGGAGAAGAGACCCAGTACTTC. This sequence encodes CSARDGSGGGEETQYF.

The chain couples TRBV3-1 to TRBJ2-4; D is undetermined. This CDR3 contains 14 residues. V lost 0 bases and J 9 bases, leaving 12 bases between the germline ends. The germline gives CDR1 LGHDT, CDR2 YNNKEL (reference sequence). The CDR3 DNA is TGTGCCAGCAGCCAAGAGGAGAGGTTCGGCATTCAGTACTTC. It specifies CASSQEERFGIQYF.

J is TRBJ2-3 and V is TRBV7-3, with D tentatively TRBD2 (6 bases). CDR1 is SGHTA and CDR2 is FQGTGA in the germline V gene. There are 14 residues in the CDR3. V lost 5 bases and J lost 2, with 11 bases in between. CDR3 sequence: CASSHGRDTDTQYF. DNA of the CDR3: TGTGCCAGCAGCCACGGGCGGGACACAGATACGCAGTATTTT.

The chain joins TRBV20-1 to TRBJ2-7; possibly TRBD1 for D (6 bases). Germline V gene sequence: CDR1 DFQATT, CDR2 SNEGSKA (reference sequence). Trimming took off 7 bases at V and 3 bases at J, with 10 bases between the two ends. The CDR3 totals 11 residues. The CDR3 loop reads CSVPDSYEQYF. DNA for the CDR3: TGCAGTGTACCGGACAGCTACGAGCAGTACTTC.

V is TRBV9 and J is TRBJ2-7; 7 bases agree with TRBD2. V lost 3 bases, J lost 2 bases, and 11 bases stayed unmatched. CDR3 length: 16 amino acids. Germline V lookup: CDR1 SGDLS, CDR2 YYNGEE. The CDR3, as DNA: TGTGCCAGCAGCGAGAGGGCGGGAGACTTCGCCTACGAGCAGTACTTC. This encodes CASSERAGDFAYEQYF.

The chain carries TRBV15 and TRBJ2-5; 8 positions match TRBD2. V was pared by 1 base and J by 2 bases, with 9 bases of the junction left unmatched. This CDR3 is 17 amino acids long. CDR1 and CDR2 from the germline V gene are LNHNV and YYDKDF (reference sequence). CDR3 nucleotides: TGTGCCACCAGCAGAGTGGTTGGGACTAGGGGGCAAGAGACCCAGTACTTC. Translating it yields CATSRVVGTRGQETQYF.

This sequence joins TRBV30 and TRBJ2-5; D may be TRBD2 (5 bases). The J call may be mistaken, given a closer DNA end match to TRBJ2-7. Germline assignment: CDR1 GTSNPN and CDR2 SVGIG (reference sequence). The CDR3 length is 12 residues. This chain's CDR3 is CAWSVSGYEQYF. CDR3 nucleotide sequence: TGTGCCTGGAGTGTATCGGGGTACGAGCAGTACTTC.

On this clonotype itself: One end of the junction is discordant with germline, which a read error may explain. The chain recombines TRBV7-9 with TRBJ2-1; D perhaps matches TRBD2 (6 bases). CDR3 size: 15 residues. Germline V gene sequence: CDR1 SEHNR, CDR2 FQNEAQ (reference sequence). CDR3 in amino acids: CASSRQRDSCNEQFF. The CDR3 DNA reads TGTGCCAGCAGCCGTCAACGGGACTCCTGCAATGAGCAGTTCTTC.

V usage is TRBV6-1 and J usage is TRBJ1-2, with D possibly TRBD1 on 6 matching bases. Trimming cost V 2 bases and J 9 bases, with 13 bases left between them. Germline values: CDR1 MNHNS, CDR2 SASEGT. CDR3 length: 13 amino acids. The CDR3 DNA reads TGTGCCAGCAGTGAAACAGGGAGAGTGAGCTACACCTTC. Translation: CASSETGRVSYTF.

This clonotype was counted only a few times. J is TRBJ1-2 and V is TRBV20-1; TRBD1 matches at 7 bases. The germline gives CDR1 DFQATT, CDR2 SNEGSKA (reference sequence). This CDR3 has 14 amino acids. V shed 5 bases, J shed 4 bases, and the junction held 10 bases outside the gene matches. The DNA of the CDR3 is TGCAGTGCTTCCGGACAGGAAAGGCCCTATGGCTACACCTTC. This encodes CSASGQERPYGYTF.

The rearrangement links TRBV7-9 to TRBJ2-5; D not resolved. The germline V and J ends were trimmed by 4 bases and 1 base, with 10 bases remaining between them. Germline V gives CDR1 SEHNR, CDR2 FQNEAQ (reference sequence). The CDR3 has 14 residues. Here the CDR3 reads CASSYGVAQETQYF. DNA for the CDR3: TGTGCCAGCAGCTATGGGGTGGCCCAAGAGACCCAGTACTTC.

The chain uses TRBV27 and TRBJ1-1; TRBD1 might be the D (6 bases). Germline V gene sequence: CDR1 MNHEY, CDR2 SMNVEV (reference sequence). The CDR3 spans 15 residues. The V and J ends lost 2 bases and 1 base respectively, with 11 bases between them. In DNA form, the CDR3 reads TGTGCCAGCAGTTTAATAGGGGGGACGAACACTGAAGCTTTCTTT. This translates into CASSLIGGTNTEAFF.

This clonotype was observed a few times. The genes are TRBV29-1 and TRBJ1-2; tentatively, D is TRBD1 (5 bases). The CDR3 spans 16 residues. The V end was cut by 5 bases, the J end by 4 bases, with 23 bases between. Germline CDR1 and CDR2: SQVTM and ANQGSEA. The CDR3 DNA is TGCAGCGTTATCCGGGACGATCTCCATAAAAGCTATGGCTACACCTTC. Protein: CSVIRDDLHKSYGYTF.

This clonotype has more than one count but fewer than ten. The CDR3 reads CASSPYGLSYEQYF. The CDR3 DNA follows: TGTGCCAGCAGCCCTTACGGGTTATCCTACGAGCAGTACTTC. The rearrangement links TRBV7-9 to TRBJ2-7; no definite D call. The CDR3 runs 14 residues. With 5 bases removed from V and 1 base from J, the gap between germline ends came to 12 bases. Germline V gene lookup returns CDR1 SEHNR and CDR2 FQNEAQ (reference sequence).

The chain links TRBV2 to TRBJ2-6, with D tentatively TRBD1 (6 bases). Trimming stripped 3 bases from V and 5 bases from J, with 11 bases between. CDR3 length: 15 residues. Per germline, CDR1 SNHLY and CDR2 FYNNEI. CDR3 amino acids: CASSEGASRANVLTF. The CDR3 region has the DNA TGTGCCAGCAGTGAGGGGGCCTCCAGGGCCAACGTCCTGACTTTC.

This CDR3 is CASSKKRAFF. The CDR3 DNA follows: TGTGCCAGCAGCAAAAAAAGAGCTTTCTTT. The chain links TRBV21-1 to TRBJ1-1. TRBV21-1 constitutes a pseudogene. CDR3 length equals 10 residues.

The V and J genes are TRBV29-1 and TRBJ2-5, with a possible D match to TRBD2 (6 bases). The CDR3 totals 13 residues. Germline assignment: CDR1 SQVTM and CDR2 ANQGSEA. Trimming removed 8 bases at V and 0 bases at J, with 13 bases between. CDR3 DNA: TGCAGCATCCGCCGGGACTACCAAGAGACCCAGTACTTC. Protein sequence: CSIRRDYQETQYF.

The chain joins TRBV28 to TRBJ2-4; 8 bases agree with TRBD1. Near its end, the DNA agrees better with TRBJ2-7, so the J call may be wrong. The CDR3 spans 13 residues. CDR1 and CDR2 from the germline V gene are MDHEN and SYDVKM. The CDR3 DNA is TGTGCCAGCTCCCGGACAGGGCGGAACGAGCAGTACTTC. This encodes CASSRTGRNEQYF.